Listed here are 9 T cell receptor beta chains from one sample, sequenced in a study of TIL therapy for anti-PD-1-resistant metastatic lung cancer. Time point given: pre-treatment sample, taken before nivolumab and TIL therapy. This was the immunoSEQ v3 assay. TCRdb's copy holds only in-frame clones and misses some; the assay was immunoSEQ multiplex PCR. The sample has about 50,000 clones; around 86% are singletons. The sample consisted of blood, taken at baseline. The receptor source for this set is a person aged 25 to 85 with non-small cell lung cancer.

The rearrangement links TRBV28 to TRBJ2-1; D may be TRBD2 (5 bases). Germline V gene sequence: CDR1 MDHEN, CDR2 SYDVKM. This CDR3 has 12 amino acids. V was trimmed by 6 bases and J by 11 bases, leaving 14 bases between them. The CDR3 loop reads CASSLPDSKQFF. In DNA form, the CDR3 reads TGTGCCAGCAGCCTACCGGACTCCAAGCAGTTCTTC.

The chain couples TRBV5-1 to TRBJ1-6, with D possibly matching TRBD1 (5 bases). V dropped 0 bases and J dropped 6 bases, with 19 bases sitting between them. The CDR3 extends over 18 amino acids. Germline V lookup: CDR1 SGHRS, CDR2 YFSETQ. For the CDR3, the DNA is TGCGCCAGCAGCTTGGCAACTTTATGGGGCGAGCTTAATTCACCCCTCCACTTT. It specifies CASSLATLWGELNSPLHF.

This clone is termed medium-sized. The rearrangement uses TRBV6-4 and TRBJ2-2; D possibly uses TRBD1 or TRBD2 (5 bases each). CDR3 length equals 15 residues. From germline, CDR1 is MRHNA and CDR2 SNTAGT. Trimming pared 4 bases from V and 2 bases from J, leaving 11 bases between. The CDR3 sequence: CASSAGDGNTGELFF. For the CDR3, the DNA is TGTGCCAGCAGTGCTGGGGACGGTAACACCGGGGAGCTGTTTTTT.

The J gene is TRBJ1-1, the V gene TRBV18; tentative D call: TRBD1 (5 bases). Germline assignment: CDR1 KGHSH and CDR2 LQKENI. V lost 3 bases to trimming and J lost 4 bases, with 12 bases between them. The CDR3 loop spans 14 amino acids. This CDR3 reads CASSPAGIGTEAFF. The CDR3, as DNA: TGTGCCAGCTCACCGGCAGGGATAGGCACTGAAGCTTTCTTT.

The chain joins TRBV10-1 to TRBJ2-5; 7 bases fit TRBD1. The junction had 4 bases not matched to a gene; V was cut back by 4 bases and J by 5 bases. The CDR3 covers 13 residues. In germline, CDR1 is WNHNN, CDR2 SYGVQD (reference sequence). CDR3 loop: CASSAGQIETQYF. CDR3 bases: TGCGCCAGCAGTGCGGGACAGATTGAGACCCAGTACTTC.

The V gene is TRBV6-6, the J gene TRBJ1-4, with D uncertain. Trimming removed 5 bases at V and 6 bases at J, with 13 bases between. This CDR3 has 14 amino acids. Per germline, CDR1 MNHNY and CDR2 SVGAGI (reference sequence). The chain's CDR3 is CASSQRRSHEKLFF. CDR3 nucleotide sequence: TGTGCCAGCAGTCAGAGACGGAGCCATGAAAAACTGTTTTTT.

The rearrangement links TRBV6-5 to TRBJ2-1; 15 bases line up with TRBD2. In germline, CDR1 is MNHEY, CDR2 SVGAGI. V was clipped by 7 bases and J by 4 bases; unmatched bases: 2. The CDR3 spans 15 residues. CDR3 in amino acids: CASTGTSGGYNEQFF. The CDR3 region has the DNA TGTGCCAGCACCGGGACTAGCGGGGGGTACAATGAGCAGTTCTTC.

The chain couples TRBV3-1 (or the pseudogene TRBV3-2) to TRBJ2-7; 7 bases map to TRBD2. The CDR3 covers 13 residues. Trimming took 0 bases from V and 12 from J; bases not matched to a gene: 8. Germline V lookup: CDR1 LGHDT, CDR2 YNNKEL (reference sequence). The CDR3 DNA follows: TGTGCCAGCAGCCAAGAGGGGGGAGGGGCACGGTACTTC. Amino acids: CASSQEGGGARYF.

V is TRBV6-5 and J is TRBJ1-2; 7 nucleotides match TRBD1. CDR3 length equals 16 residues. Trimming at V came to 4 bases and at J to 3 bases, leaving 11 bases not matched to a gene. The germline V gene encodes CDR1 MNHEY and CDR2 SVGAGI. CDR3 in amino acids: CASSSFDREDHYGYTF. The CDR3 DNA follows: TGTGCCAGCAGTTCGTTTGACAGGGAGGATCACTATGGCTACACCTTC.